This T cell receptor (beta chain) was found in a study of OX40 agonist ivuxolimab in advanced cancers. Of note for this clone: Its antigen is unknown.

V was clipped by 1 base and J by 3 bases, with 24 bases between them. The germline V gene has CDR1 SGHAT and CDR2 FQNNGV. The CDR3 contains 19 residues. The study, taken as a whole, reports: In general, CD8+ T cells held more expanded clones than CD4+ did, on average. At 0.1 to 3.0 mg/kg and by week 6, clonal expansion occurred in CD4+ and CD8+ blood T cells.

TCRdb keeps only in-frame clones here, not all; method: immunoSEQ multiplex PCR. The table shows 80,000 to 100,000 clones, with roughly 85% occurring only once. The sequences come from CD4+ or CD8+ T cells sorted from blood, collected in a trial of the OX40 agonist ivuxolimab. This TCR derives from an adult with an advanced solid tumor such as melanoma, head and neck, liver or kidney cancer. The genes are TRBV11-2 and TRBJ1-2, with D hard to call. The CDR3 reads CASSLGLGQAKDIYYGYTF. The CDR3 DNA sequence: TGTGCCAGCAGCTTAGGGTTAGGGCAGGCAAAAGACATCTACTATGGCTACACCTTC.